Listed here are 25 T cell receptor beta chains from one sample, sequenced in a study of T cells in Graves' hyperthyroidism and ophthalmopathy. Regions amplified from RNA transcripts were the TCR beta CDR3 regions. The TCR CDR3 was amplified in a first-round RT-PCR using the HTBI primer set. TCRdb redid the calling of the multiplex PCR reads with MiXCR, one entry per CDR3 protein. Of hundreds of thousands of distinct CDR3 sequences in the sample, 15% to 18% were seen once. The sample was blood. Receptors originate from a woman aged 18-29 years with Graves' hyperthyroidism.

This chain links TRBV12-3 or TRBV12-4 with TRBJ1-2; D may be TRBD1 (5 bases). Trimming took off 0 bases at V and 8 bases at J, with 19 bases between the two ends. The CDR3 is made up of 16 amino acids. The CDR3 spells CASSLAQWEGSEGYTF. CDR3 DNA sequence: TGTGCCAGCAGTTTAGCGCAGTGGGAGGGGTCGGAAGGCTACACCTTC.

The chain links TRBV9 to TRBJ1-1, with a tentative D call TRBD1 (6 bases). CDR1 and CDR2 from the germline V gene are SGDLS and YYNGEE. This CDR3 contains 15 residues. V was clipped by 0 bases and J by 2 bases, with 11 bases between them. In DNA, the CDR3 is TGTGCCAGCAGCGTAGCAACAGGGCTAAACACTGAAGCTTTCTTT. Residues: CASSVATGLNTEAFF.

This clonotype showed up many times. The chain recombines TRBV20-1 with TRBJ2-3, with a weak D call TRBD2 (6 bases). The germline CDR1 and CDR2 sequences are DFQATT and SNEGSKA (reference sequence). V was cut by 5 bases and J by 7 bases, with 22 bases left in between. The CDR3 is made up of 15 amino acids. The CDR3 sequence: CSARPSADLQNTQYF. The CDR3, as DNA: TGCAGTGCTCGGCCTAGCGCGGACTTGCAAAATACGCAGTATTTT.

The table lists this clonotype with many counts. V usage is TRBV12-3 or TRBV12-4 and J usage is TRBJ2-4; TRBD1 might be the D (5 bases). This CDR3 spans 13 amino acids. V shed 6 bases and J shed 11 bases, with 17 bases lying between them. The CDR3 sequence: CASRTRESILQYF. The DNA of the CDR3 is TGTGCCAGCAGAACCAGGGAATCCATCCTTCAGTACTTC.

The V gene is TRBV12-3 or TRBV12-4, the J gene TRBJ2-1; no definite D call. Trimming took off 6 bases at V and 0 bases at J, with 6 bases between the two ends. This CDR3 spans 13 amino acids. The CDR3 DNA reads TGTGCCAGCAGCACCAACTCCTACAATGAGCAGTTCTTC. Its protein is CASSTNSYNEQFF.

This clonotype was observed many times. This chain links TRBV27 with TRBJ2-7, with D perhaps TRBD1 (6 bases). Germline loops: CDR1 MNHEY, CDR2 SMNVEV (reference sequence). CDR3 length: 16 residues. The ends were cut back, 8 bases at V and 2 bases at J, with 22 bases in the middle. The CDR3 region has the DNA TGTGCCAGCGGATTTGGAATGGACAGAGCCGCCTACGAGCAGTACTTC. This codes for CASGFGMDRAAYEQYF.

This clonotype was seen a handful of times. The chain links TRBV7-9 to TRBJ2-7; D may be TRBD2 (5 bases). CDR1 is SEHNR and CDR2 is FQNEAQ in the germline V gene (reference sequence). This CDR3 comprises 16 residues. Trimming took off 5 bases at V and 2 bases at J, with 19 bases between the two ends. The CDR3 here is CASSPRLDGNTYEQYF. Here the CDR3 DNA reads TGTGCCAGCAGCCCCCGCCTGGACGGGAATACCTACGAGCAGTACTTC.

The rearrangement links TRBV18 to TRBJ1-2; D gene uncertain. CDR3 length equals 15 residues. Germline V CDR1 and CDR2: KGHSH, LQKENI. Deletions cut 0 bases from V and 6 bases from J, with 14 bases between. The CDR3 sequence is CASSPPPLGSDGYTF. The CDR3 nucleotides read TGTGCCAGCTCACCACCCCCTTTAGGATCTGATGGCTACACCTTC.

This clonotype came up many times. Here the CDR3 reads CASSFNYGYTF. CDR3 DNA sequence: TGTGCCAGCAGCTTTAACTATGGCTACACCTTC. This chain uses TRBV11-2 with TRBJ1-2; D remains ambiguous. Deletions cut 3 bases from V and 1 base from J, with 0 bases between. CDR3 length equals 11 residues. In germline, CDR1 is SGHAT, CDR2 FQNNGV.

The rearrangement links TRBV28 to TRBJ1-5; TRBD1 is a possible D gene (5 bases). V was cut by 2 bases and J by 5 bases, with 10 bases left in between. The germline gives CDR1 MDHEN, CDR2 SYDVKM. The CDR3 has 14 amino acids. CDR3 DNA: TGTGCCAGCAGTTTACCGGACAAGTATCAGCCCCAGCATTTT. Residues: CASSLPDKYQPQHF.

This clonotype was recorded at least ten times. J is TRBJ2-5 and V is TRBV5-5, with TRBD1 matching over 8 bases. The CDR3 consists of 17 residues. J lost 5 bases, V lost 0 bases, and 12 bases had no gene match. In germline, CDR1 is SGHKS, CDR2 YYEKEE (reference sequence). The CDR3, as DNA: TGTGCCAGCAGCTTGGCGCCTCAGACAGGGGCGTGGGAGACCCAGTACTTC. Its translation: CASSLAPQTGAWETQYF.

The table lists this clonotype with a few counts. CDR3 bases: TGTGCCATCAGGGGGACAGATATCAATGAGCAGTTCTTC. It yields the protein CAIRGTDINEQFF. This chain links TRBV10-3 with TRBJ2-1, with 7 positions matching TRBD1. The CDR3 has 13 residues. V gave up 6 bases and J gave up 6 bases; unmatched junction bases: 5. Per the germline V gene, CDR1 is ENHRY and CDR2 is SYGVKD.

This clonotype was counted many times. The chain employs TRBV5-1 and TRBJ2-3; D uncertain. Per germline, CDR1 SGHRS and CDR2 YFSETQ. The V and J ends lost 3 bases and 1 base respectively, with 9 bases between them. The CDR3 has 14 residues. The CDR3 region is CASSSFRRTDTQYF. The DNA for the CDR3 is TGCGCCAGCAGCTCTTTCAGACGCACAGATACGCAGTATTTT.

The rearrangement joins TRBV4-1 to TRBJ1-5; TRBD1 aligns across 7 bases. With 0 bases clipped from V and 5 bases from J, the junction kept 16 bases outside the gene matches. CDR3 length: 19 residues. Germline CDR1 MGHRA, CDR2 YSYEKL. The CDR3 DNA reads as TGCGCCAGCAGCCAAGAAACAGGGGCGGTTTCAGCGGCCCATCAGCCCCAGCATTTT. Its protein product is CASSQETGAVSAAHQPQHF.

This clonotype was observed a few times. The chain links TRBV27 to TRBJ2-3; D is perhaps TRBD1 (5 bases). Trimming pared 6 bases from V and 1 base from J, leaving 14 bases between. The CDR3 is 15 amino acids. The germline gives CDR1 MNHEY, CDR2 SMNVEV (reference sequence). CDR3 sequence reads: CASSHLAGRTDTQYF. The CDR3 DNA reads TGTGCCAGCAGCCACTTGGCAGGGCGCACAGATACGCAGTATTTT.

Ten or more counts support this clonotype. This chain joins TRBV5-1 and TRBJ2-1; D gene uncertain. CDR1 is SGHRS, CDR2 YFSETQ, per germline. The CDR3 covers 13 residues. The V end was cut by 0 bases, the J end by 8 bases, with 9 bases between. The CDR3 loop reads CASSLVGEDEQFF. CDR3 bases: TGCGCCAGCAGCTTGGTCGGCGAGGATGAGCAGTTCTTC. Based on the CDR3 plus reference TRBV5-1 and TRBJ2-1, the full variable domain is KAGVTQTPRYLIKTRGQQVTLSCSPISGHRSVSWYQQTPGQGLQFLFEYFSETQRNKGNFPGRFSGRQFSNSRSEMNVSTLELGDSALYLCASSLVGEDEQFFGPGTRLTVL.

The chain is built from TRBV11-2 and TRBJ2-7, with 15 positions matching TRBD2. Germline V lookup: CDR1 SGHAT, CDR2 FQNNGV. There are 17 residues in the CDR3. The V gene end was trimmed by 5 bases and the J gene end by 1 base; junction bases not matched to a gene: 6. The DNA for the CDR3 is TGTGCCAGCAGCGGACTAGCGGGAGGGCTGACTTCCTACGAGCAGTACTTC. It is translated as CASSGLAGGLTSYEQYF.

This rearrangement joins TRBV6-6 to TRBJ2-3, with D uncertain. Germline loops: CDR1 MNHNY, CDR2 SVGAGI (reference sequence). Trimming removed 0 bases at V and 2 bases at J, with 15 bases between. CDR3 length: 17 amino acids. The CDR3 nucleotides read TGTGCCAGCAGTTACTCAACGGCTAGACTCATCACAGATACGCAGTATTTT. Its protein product is CASSYSTARLITDTQYF.

In its sample, this clonotype was seen many times. This chain joins TRBV20-1 and TRBJ2-1; no definite D call. V lost 3 bases, J lost 0 bases, and 6 bases lay in between. The germline V gene has CDR1 DFQATT and CDR2 SNEGSKA (reference sequence). The CDR3 spans 13 residues. Here the CDR3 DNA reads TGCAGTGCTAGTATCTTCTCCTACAATGAGCAGTTCTTC. Translation gives CSASIFSYNEQFF.

Ten or more counts support this clonotype. This chain links TRBV4-1 with TRBJ2-1, with D perhaps matching TRBD1 (6 bases). V lost 1 base and J lost 3, with 7 bases in between. CDR3 length equals 14 residues. Germline-derived CDR1 and CDR2 are MGHRA and YSYEKL. The CDR3 loop reads CASSQGQVYNEQFF. CDR3 DNA sequence: TGCGCCAGCAGCCAAGGACAGGTCTACAATGAGCAGTTCTTC.

This clonotype was detected many times. The chain links TRBV18 to TRBJ2-1; D is uncertain. V lost 4 bases, J lost 10 bases, and 11 bases lay in between. CDR1 is KGHSH, CDR2 LQKENI, per germline. CDR3 length equals 12 residues. Here the CDR3 reads CASSRNDAEQFF. CDR3 DNA: TGTGCCAGCTCACGAAACGACGCGGAGCAGTTCTTC.

J is TRBJ1-1 and V is TRBV5-4; D is undetermined. The CDR3 consists of 13 residues. Germline V gene lookup returns CDR1 SGHNT and CDR2 YYREEE (reference sequence). Trimming removed 3 bases from V and 4 bases from J, with 10 bases in between. For the CDR3, the DNA is TGTGCCAGCAGCTCGGGAGCGATCACTGAAGCTTTCTTT. As protein: CASSSGAITEAFF.

The V call is TRBV20-1, the J call TRBJ2-1, with 10 nucleotides matching TRBD2. The CDR3 runs to 18 residues. The trim removed 6 bases at V and 0 bases at J, leaving 14 bases unmatched. Germline V CDR1 and CDR2: DFQATT, SNEGSKA (reference sequence). The CDR3 nucleotides are TGCAGTGCCAGAACAGGGAGCGGGGGGGCCTCCTCCTACAATGAGCAGTTCTTC. Translating it yields CSARTGSGGASSYNEQFF.

The sample holds many counts of this clonotype. The CDR3: CASSFSTGSSYEQYF. CDR3 sequence (DNA): TGTGCCAGCAGTTTTAGTACGGGATCGAGCTACGAGCAGTACTTC. This rearrangement joins TRBV27 to TRBJ2-7; perhaps TRBD2 as D (5 bases). The ends were cut back, 3 bases at V and 3 bases at J, with 15 bases in the middle. The CDR3 has 15 amino acids. Germline V gene data show CDR1 as MNHEY and CDR2 as SMNVEV (reference sequence).

This clonotype was found many times. The chain has TRBV20-1 and TRBJ2-7; D remains ambiguous. In germline, CDR1 is DFQATT, CDR2 SNEGSKA (reference sequence). Trimming took 3 bases from V and 3 from J, leaving 12 bases between them. This CDR3 contains 13 residues. CDR3 DNA sequence: TGCAGTGCTAGCGGGTTGGGATACTACGAGCAGTACTTC. This codes for CSASGLGYYEQYF.